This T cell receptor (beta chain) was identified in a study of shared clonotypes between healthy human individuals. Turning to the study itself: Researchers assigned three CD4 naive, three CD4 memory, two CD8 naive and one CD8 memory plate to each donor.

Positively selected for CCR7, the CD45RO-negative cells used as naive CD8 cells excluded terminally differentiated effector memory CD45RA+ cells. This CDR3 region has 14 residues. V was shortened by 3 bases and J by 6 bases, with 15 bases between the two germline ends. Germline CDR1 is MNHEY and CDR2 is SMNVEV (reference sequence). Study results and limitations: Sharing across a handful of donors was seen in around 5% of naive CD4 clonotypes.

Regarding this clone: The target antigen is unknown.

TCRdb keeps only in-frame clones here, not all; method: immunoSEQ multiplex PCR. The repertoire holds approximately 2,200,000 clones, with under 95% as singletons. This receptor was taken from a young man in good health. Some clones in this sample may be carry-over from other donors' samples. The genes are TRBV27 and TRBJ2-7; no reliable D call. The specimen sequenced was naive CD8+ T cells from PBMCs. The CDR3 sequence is CASSFRNPAVEQYF. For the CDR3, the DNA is TGTGCCAGCAGTTTCAGGAATCCCGCGGTCGAGCAGTACTTC.